This note documents a single T cell receptor (beta chain) sequence. Its specificity is not known. Those patients who had chemo-refractory metastatic non-small-cell lung cancer were given focal radiation along with CTLA-4 blockade through ipilimumab. The CDR3 is 16 residues long. V was clipped by 5 bases and J by 0 bases, with 14 bases between them. Germline assignment: CDR1 SGHDN and CDR2 FVKESK. Profiled with immunoSEQ multiplex PCR; TCRdb holds only in-frame clones, not every one. The sample shows 85,000 to 95,000 clones, about four fifths of them seen only once. The sample is drawn from a study of radiotherapy plus CTLA-4 blockade in lung cancer. In the study overall: Disease control was seen in 30% to 35% of patients, objective responses in more than 15%. The study, taken as a whole, reports: In blood, after radiotherapy plus ipilimumab, tumor-derived TCR clones expanded. Reports identified early blood T cell clone dynamics, with interferon-beta, as the best response predictor.

The clonotype comes from a human donor with non-small cell lung cancer that progressed on radiotherapy plus ipilimumab. The sequencing used peripheral blood, collected from a patient treated with radiotherapy plus ipilimumab. V is TRBV14 and J is TRBJ2-1; D possibly corresponds to TRBD2 (6 bases). The CDR3 spells CASSARDFFSYNEQFF. Here the CDR3 DNA reads TGTGCCAGCAGCGCGCGGGACTTCTTCTCCTACAATGAGCAGTTCTTC.